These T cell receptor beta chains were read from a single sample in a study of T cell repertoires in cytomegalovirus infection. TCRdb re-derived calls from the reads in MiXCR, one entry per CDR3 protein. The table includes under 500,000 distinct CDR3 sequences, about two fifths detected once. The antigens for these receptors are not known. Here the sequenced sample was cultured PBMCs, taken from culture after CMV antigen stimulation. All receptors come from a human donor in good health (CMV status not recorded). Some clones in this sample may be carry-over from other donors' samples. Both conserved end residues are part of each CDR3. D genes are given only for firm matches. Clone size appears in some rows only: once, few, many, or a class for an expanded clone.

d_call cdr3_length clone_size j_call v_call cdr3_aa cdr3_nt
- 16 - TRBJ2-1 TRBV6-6 CASTYRTKAAINEQFF TGTGCCAGCACCTATCGGACCAAGGCTGCGATCAATGAGCAGTTCTTC
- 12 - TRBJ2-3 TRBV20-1 CSASGGTDTQYF TGCAGTGCTAGTGGGGGGACAGATACGCAGTATTTT
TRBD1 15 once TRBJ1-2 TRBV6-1 CASSEAGTGYNGYTF TGTGCCAGCAGTGAAGCAGGGACAGGGTATAATGGCTACACCTTC
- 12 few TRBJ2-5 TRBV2 CASRRDPETQYF TGTGCCAGCAGGAGGGACCCAGAGACCCAGTACTTC
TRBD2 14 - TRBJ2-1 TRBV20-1 CSVTPRGRYNEQFF TGCAGTGTTACCCCACGCGGGAGATACAATGAGCAGTTCTTC
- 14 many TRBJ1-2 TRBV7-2 CASSLATPNYGYTF TGTGCCAGCAGCTTAGCAACCCCTAACTATGGCTACACCTTC
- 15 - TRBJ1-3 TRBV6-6 CASSYSRGPGNTIYF TGTGCCAGCAGTTACTCCCGCGGCCCTGGAAACACCATATATTTT
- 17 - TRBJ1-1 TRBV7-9 CATQNRKPGQKNTEAFF TGTGCCACCCAAAACCGGAAACCGGGACAAAAGAACACTGAAGCTTTCTTT
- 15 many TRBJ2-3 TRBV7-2 CASSTRMGFTDTQYF TGTGCCAGCAGCACCCGGATGGGATTCACAGATACGCAGTATTTT
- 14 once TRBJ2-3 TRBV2 CASSEWQGTDTQYF TGTGCCAGCAGTGAGTGGCAGGGGACAGATACGCAGTATTTT
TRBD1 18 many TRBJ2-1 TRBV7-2 CASSFRTGGLSSYNEQFF TGTGCCAGCAGCTTTAGGACAGGGGGACTGAGCTCCTACAATGAGCAGTTCTTC
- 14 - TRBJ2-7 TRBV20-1 CSAPRLAENREQYF TGCAGTGCTCCGAGGCTCGCGGAGAACCGCGAGCAGTACTTC
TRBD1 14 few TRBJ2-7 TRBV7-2 CASSFGRGQSEQYF TGTGCCAGCAGCTTCGGCAGGGGGCAATCCGAGCAGTACTTC
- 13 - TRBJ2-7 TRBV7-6 CAGEGELPHEQYF TGTGCCGGGGAGGGGGAGCTCCCCCACGAGCAGTACTTC
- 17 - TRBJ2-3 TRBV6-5 CASSYRNLRERTDTQYF TGTGCCAGCAGTTACAGGAATTTACGGGAGCGCACAGATACGCAGTATTTT
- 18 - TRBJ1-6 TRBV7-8 CASSLDRTPSSYNSPLHF TGTGCCAGCAGCTTAGATCGAACGCCAAGCTCCTATAATTCACCCCTCCACTTT
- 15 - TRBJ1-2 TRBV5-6 CASSLTGQSTYGYTF TGTGCCAGCAGCTTGACCGGACAGTCAACCTATGGCTACACCTTC
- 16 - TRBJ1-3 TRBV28 CASSPSAQGLGNTIYF TGTGCCAGCAGTCCATCCGCCCAGGGTCTCGGAAACACCATATATTTT
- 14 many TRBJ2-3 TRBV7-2 CASSLAQSTDTQYF TGTGCCAGCAGTCTAGCGCAGAGCACAGATACGCAGTATTTT
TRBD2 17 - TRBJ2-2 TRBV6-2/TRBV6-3 CASRLLAGGPNTGELFF TGTGCCAGCAGATTACTAGCGGGGGGGCCCAACACCGGGGAGCTGTTTTTT
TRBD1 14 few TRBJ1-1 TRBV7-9 CASSLAAGTGKAFF TGTGCCAGCAGCTTAGCGGCCGGGACAGGGAAAGCTTTCTTT
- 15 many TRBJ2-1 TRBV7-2 CASSLGTDPYNEQFF TGTGCCAGCAGCTTAGGAACAGACCCTTACAATGAGCAGTTCTTC
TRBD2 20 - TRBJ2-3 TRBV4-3 CASSQDAPLGLAGERDTQYF TGCGCCAGCAGCCAAGACGCGCCACTGGGACTAGCGGGAGAGAGAGATACGCAGTATTTT
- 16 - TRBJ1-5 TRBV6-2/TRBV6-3 CASSHRSRNSNQPQHF TGTGCCAGCAGCCACAGATCGAGAAATAGCAATCAGCCCCAGCATTTT